The clone carrying this T cell receptor beta chain has a handful of counts. The CDR3 contains 14 residues. J was trimmed by 4 bases and V by 2 bases; bases with no gene match: 2. Germline CDR1 SGHTA, CDR2 FQGNSA. The data belong to a study of T-cell memory formation after mild COVID-19. Each CDR3 protein gets one entry after TCRdb re-called the 5' RACE reads with MiXCR. The sample records about 210,000 distinct CDR3 sequences, approximately 30% being singletons. The receptor comes from an adult woman who had mild COVID-19 (a few samples of this study predate the infection). Cell type and time point are not known. Material: PBMCs or a T cell subset sorted from them (not recorded which). The chain employs TRBV7-2 and TRBJ2-1; 7 bases fit TRBD1. In DNA form, the CDR3 reads TGTGCCAGCAGCTTATCGGGACAGTACAATGAGCAGTTCTTC. Protein product: CASSLSGQYNEQFF.